Listed below are T cell receptor beta chains from one sample, sequenced in a study of blood T cell repertoires in COVID-19. The method was immunoSEQ multiplex PCR; TCRdb's version includes in-frame clones alone and lacks a portion of them. This table holds around 250,000 clones, over 75% found once. Sequenced material: peripheral blood. These receptors came from a human donor in a cohort sampled during active COVID-19. Each CDR3 is given with its conserved first and last residue. The order of the fields is V gene, D gene, J gene, clone size, CDR3 protein, CDR3 DNA. The D gene is left open where the match is weak. Only part of the rows carry a size: once, few, many, or a class if the clone is expanded.

V gene: TRBV3-1/TRBV3-2
D gene: TRBD2
J gene: TRBJ2-7
clone size: .
CDR3 protein: CASSPWGRGAYEQYF
CDR3 DNA: TGTGCCAGCAGCCCCTGGGGGCGGGGGGCTTACGAGCAGTACTTC

V gene: TRBV11-1
D gene: .
J gene: TRBJ1-2
clone size: .
CDR3 protein: CASSLAGAGYTF
CDR3 DNA: TGTGCCAGCAGCTTAGCGGGGGCTGGCTACACCTTC

V gene: TRBV20-1
D gene: .
J gene: TRBJ2-7
clone size: .
CDR3 protein: CSASIATYEQYF
CDR3 DNA: TGCAGTGCTAGTATAGCGACCTACGAGCAGTACTTC

V gene: TRBV11-2
D gene: .
J gene: TRBJ1-6
clone size: once
CDR3 protein: CASSLVSGDGGRSPLHF
CDR3 DNA: TGTGCCAGCAGCTTAGTTTCCGGCGACGGCGGGCGGTCACCCCTCCACTTT

V gene: TRBV4-1
D gene: TRBD1
J gene: TRBJ1-1
clone size: few
CDR3 protein: CASSPSGGQGGTEAFF
CDR3 DNA: TGCGCCAGCAGCCCCTCCGGCGGACAGGGGGGCACTGAAGCTTTCTTT

V gene: TRBV28
D gene: .
J gene: TRBJ1-2
clone size: .
CDR3 protein: CASSFNTYGYTF
CDR3 DNA: TGTGCCAGCAGTTTCAACACCTATGGCTACACCTTC

V gene: TRBV5-1
D gene: .
J gene: TRBJ2-7
clone size: .
CDR3 protein: CASSPLGGYEQYF
CDR3 DNA: TGCGCCAGCAGCCCCTTAGGCGGCTACGAGCAGTACTTC

V gene: TRBV7-9
D gene: .
J gene: TRBJ1-1
clone size: .
CDR3 protein: CASSLEGGTEAFF
CDR3 DNA: TGTGCCAGCAGCTTAGAAGGGGGCACTGAAGCTTTCTTT

V gene: TRBV5-6
D gene: TRBD1
J gene: TRBJ2-7
clone size: .
CDR3 protein: CASSSGQGSYEQYF
CDR3 DNA: TGTGCCAGCAGCTCGGGACAGGGCTCCTACGAGCAGTACTTC

V gene: TRBV6-2/TRBV6-3
D gene: TRBD2
J gene: TRBJ2-2
clone size: .
CDR3 protein: CASSPRGSGRAQTGELFF
CDR3 DNA: TGTGCCAGCAGCCCCCGCGGTAGCGGGAGGGCCCAGACCGGGGAGCTGTTTTTT

V gene: TRBV15
D gene: .
J gene: TRBJ2-1
clone size: .
CDR3 protein: CATSRDIGERPNRQFF
CDR3 DNA: TGTGCCACCAGCAGAGATATCGGGGAGCGGCCAAATAGGCAGTTCTTC

V gene: TRBV27
D gene: TRBD1
J gene: TRBJ2-7
clone size: .
CDR3 protein: CASSTTLGTGPIYEQYF
CDR3 DNA: TGTGCCAGCAGTACCACCTTAGGGACAGGTCCGATCTACGAGCAGTACTTC

V gene: TRBV18
D gene: .
J gene: TRBJ2-7
clone size: .
CDR3 protein: CASSPDPRGEQYF
CDR3 DNA: TGTGCCAGCTCACCAGACCCACGGGGCGAGCAGTACTTC

V gene: TRBV19
D gene: .
J gene: TRBJ1-3
clone size: .
CDR3 protein: CASSHPPGFSGNTIYF
CDR3 DNA: TGTGCCAGTAGTCACCCTCCCGGGTTCTCTGGAAACACCATATATTTT

V gene: TRBV2
D gene: .
J gene: TRBJ1-2
clone size: .
CDR3 protein: CASRGLYGYTF
CDR3 DNA: TGTGCCAGCAGGGGGCTCTATGGCTACACCTTC

V gene: TRBV27
D gene: TRBD2
J gene: TRBJ2-1
clone size: few
CDR3 protein: CASSSTPISGRGQFF
CDR3 DNA: TGTGCCAGCAGTTCAACCCCTATTAGCGGGAGAGGACAGTTCTTC

V gene: TRBV4-3
D gene: .
J gene: TRBJ2-4
clone size: .
CDR3 protein: CASSQDRGLSFTKNIQYF
CDR3 DNA: TGCGCCAGCAGCCAAGATCGAGGTCTATCGTTTACCAAAAACATTCAGTACTTC

V gene: TRBV18
D gene: .
J gene: TRBJ2-7
clone size: .
CDR3 protein: CASSPAVTYEQYF
CDR3 DNA: TGTGCCAGCTCACCGGCCGTTACCTACGAGCAGTACTTC

V gene: TRBV6-2/TRBV6-3
D gene: .
J gene: TRBJ1-2
clone size: .
CDR3 protein: CASSYRPGYHYGYTF
CDR3 DNA: TGTGCCAGCAGTTACCGGCCAGGATACCACTATGGCTACACCTTC

V gene: TRBV27
D gene: .
J gene: TRBJ1-1
clone size: once
CDR3 protein: CASSLSSRAEAFF
CDR3 DNA: TGTGCCAGCAGTTTATCGAGTCGAGCTGAAGCTTTCTTT

V gene: TRBV19
D gene: .
J gene: TRBJ1-2
clone size: .
CDR3 protein: CASKRTPYGYTF
CDR3 DNA: TGTGCCTCGAAGCGGACGCCATATGGCTACACCTTC

V gene: TRBV30
D gene: .
J gene: TRBJ1-2
clone size: .
CDR3 protein: CAWSGADLYTF
CDR3 DNA: TGTGCCTGGAGTGGGGCAGACCTCTACACCTTC

V gene: TRBV27
D gene: TRBD1
J gene: TRBJ2-7
clone size: .
CDR3 protein: CASGRDRVSYEQYF
CDR3 DNA: TGTGCCAGCGGGCGGGACAGGGTATCCTACGAGCAGTACTTC

V gene: TRBV5-1
D gene: TRBD1
J gene: TRBJ1-5
clone size: .
CDR3 protein: CASSPTPGQGSNQPQHF
CDR3 DNA: TGCGCCAGCAGTCCTACTCCGGGACAGGGCTCTAATCAGCCCCAGCATTTT

V gene: TRBV5-1
D gene: TRBD1
J gene: TRBJ2-7
clone size: .
CDR3 protein: CASGIQGANEQYF
CDR3 DNA: TGCGCCAGTGGCATCCAGGGGGCAAACGAGCAGTACTTC

V gene: TRBV3-1/TRBV3-2
D gene: .
J gene: TRBJ1-3
clone size: .
CDR3 protein: CASSQDPGAGNTIYF
CDR3 DNA: TGTGCCAGCAGCCAAGATCCAGGGGCTGGAAACACCATATATTTT

V gene: TRBV9
D gene: .
J gene: TRBJ2-5
clone size: .
CDR3 protein: CASSVGGGSGETQYF
CDR3 DNA: TGTGCCAGCAGCGTAGGGGGCGGAAGCGGGGAGACCCAGTACTTC

V gene: TRBV6-5
D gene: .
J gene: TRBJ2-7
clone size: .
CDR3 protein: CASSYEAGSSYEQYF
CDR3 DNA: TGTGCCAGCAGTTACGAGGCGGGGAGCTCCTACGAGCAGTACTTC

V gene: TRBV27
D gene: TRBD1
J gene: TRBJ2-7
clone size: .
CDR3 protein: CASRLSGQGVSEQYF
CDR3 DNA: TGTGCCAGCAGACTATCGGGACAGGGTGTTTCCGAGCAGTACTTC

V gene: TRBV27
D gene: .
J gene: TRBJ1-1
clone size: .
CDR3 protein: CASSLEGFSEAFF
CDR3 DNA: TGTGCCAGCAGTTTGGAGGGGTTTTCTGAAGCTTTCTTT

V gene: TRBV5-1
D gene: TRBD2
J gene: TRBJ2-1
clone size: .
CDR3 protein: CASSSGLARIEQFF
CDR3 DNA: TGCGCCAGCAGCTCGGGACTAGCGAGGATTGAGCAGTTCTTC

V gene: TRBV19
D gene: .
J gene: TRBJ1-2
clone size: .
CDR3 protein: CASTSTSGGYTF
CDR3 DNA: TGTGCCAGTACTAGTACCTCCGGGGGCTACACCTTC

V gene: TRBV3-1/TRBV3-2
D gene: TRBD1
J gene: TRBJ1-3
clone size: .
CDR3 protein: CASSHRTGTPSGNTIYF
CDR3 DNA: TGTGCCAGCAGCCATAGGACAGGGACGCCTTCTGGAAACACCATATATTTT

V gene: TRBV6-5
D gene: .
J gene: TRBJ1-1
clone size: .
CDR3 protein: CASSYSLQGNTEAFF
CDR3 DNA: TGTGCCAGCAGTTACTCTTTGCAGGGTAACACTGAAGCTTTCTTT

V gene: TRBV3-1/TRBV3-2
D gene: TRBD2
J gene: TRBJ2-7
clone size: .
CDR3 protein: CASSPTSGRSSYEQYF
CDR3 DNA: TGTGCCAGCAGCCCGACTAGCGGGAGATCTTCCTACGAGCAGTACTTC

V gene: TRBV10-3
D gene: .
J gene: TRBJ2-3
clone size: .
CDR3 protein: CAISDFPGDGGDTQYF
CDR3 DNA: TGTGCCATCAGTGATTTCCCGGGAGACGGGGGAGATACGCAGTATTTT

V gene: TRBV6-5
D gene: .
J gene: TRBJ1-1
clone size: .
CDR3 protein: CASSPSGGMNTEAFF
CDR3 DNA: TGTGCCAGCAGTCCCTCCGGGGGGATGAACACTGAAGCTTTCTTT

V gene: TRBV24-1
D gene: .
J gene: TRBJ1-2
clone size: .
CDR3 protein: CATAPRGRGDVQGYTF
CDR3 DNA: TGTGCCACCGCGCCGAGAGGCAGGGGCGACGTTCAGGGCTACACCTTC

V gene: TRBV19
D gene: .
J gene: TRBJ2-3
clone size: .
CDR3 protein: CASSIVSKGVDTQYF
CDR3 DNA: TGTGCCAGTAGTATAGTGAGTAAAGGGGTGGATACGCAGTATTTT

V gene: TRBV5-1
D gene: .
J gene: TRBJ1-3
clone size: .
CDR3 protein: CASSLAIHERDTIYF
CDR3 DNA: TGCGCCAGCAGCTTGGCCATTCACGAACGGGACACCATATATTTT

V gene: TRBV19
D gene: .
J gene: TRBJ1-3
clone size: few
CDR3 protein: CATSGVFSGNTIYF
CDR3 DNA: TGTGCCACTTCGGGTGTATTCTCTGGAAACACCATATATTTT

V gene: TRBV18
D gene: TRBD2
J gene: TRBJ2-2
clone size: .
CDR3 protein: CASSPAPSGRGTGELFF
CDR3 DNA: TGTGCCAGCTCACCCGCCCCTAGCGGGAGAGGGACCGGGGAGCTGTTTTTT

V gene: TRBV20-1
D gene: TRBD1
J gene: TRBJ2-4
clone size: .
CDR3 protein: CSASGTGDKNIQYF
CDR3 DNA: TGCAGTGCTAGTGGGACAGGGGACAAAAACATTCAGTACTTC

V gene: TRBV19
D gene: .
J gene: TRBJ2-1
clone size: .
CDR3 protein: CASSDVGAGYNEQFF
CDR3 DNA: TGTGCCAGTAGCGATGTGGGGGCCGGCTACAATGAGCAGTTCTTC

V gene: TRBV6-2/TRBV6-3
D gene: .
J gene: TRBJ2-7
clone size: .
CDR3 protein: CASSSGQRLREQYF
CDR3 DNA: TGTGCCAGCAGTTCCGGACAGAGATTGAGGGAGCAGTACTTC

V gene: TRBV5-1
D gene: TRBD2
J gene: TRBJ2-1
clone size: .
CDR3 protein: CASSPRLRETPFF
CDR3 DNA: TGCGCCAGCAGCCCGCGCTTGCGGGAGACTCCGTTCTTC

V gene: TRBV21-1
D gene: .
J gene: TRBJ2-7
clone size: .
CDR3 protein: CASSKTSRVKSYEQYF
CDR3 DNA: TGTGCCAGCAGCAAAACTAGTAGGGTGAAATCCTACGAGCAGTACTTC

V gene: TRBV30
D gene: TRBD1
J gene: TRBJ1-2
clone size: .
CDR3 protein: CAWSLSGTGEGYTF
CDR3 DNA: TGTGCCTGGAGTCTCTCCGGGACAGGGGAGGGCTACACCTTC

V gene: TRBV6-2/TRBV6-3
D gene: .
J gene: TRBJ1-6
clone size: few
CDR3 protein: CASSYSGRDNSPLHF
CDR3 DNA: TGTGCCAGCAGTTACTCCGGCAGGGATAATTCACCCCTCCACTTT

V gene: TRBV6-5
D gene: .
J gene: TRBJ1-1
clone size: .
CDR3 protein: CASRNRGDTEAFF
CDR3 DNA: TGTGCCAGCAGAAACCGGGGGGACACTGAAGCTTTCTTT

V gene: TRBV18
D gene: .
J gene: TRBJ1-1
clone size: .
CDR3 protein: CASSPEAGSTEAFF
CDR3 DNA: TGTGCCAGCTCACCTGAGGCCGGGAGCACTGAAGCTTTCTTT